Following are 23 T cell receptor beta chains from one sample sequenced in a study of metastatic and nonmetastatic thyroid tumors. Each patient came to thyroid surgery without any prior treatment (of any kind). TCRdb re-clonotyped the PCR reads via MiXCR. The sample carries about 16,000 clones, about 24% recorded once. Sequencing was performed on tumor tissue. Every receptor here comes from a male donor with papillary thyroid cancer or a benign thyroid nodule (not recorded which). Some clones in this sample may be carry-over from other donors' samples.

This clone was detected ten times or more. A much larger clone lies a single base off, so this may be a read error. Other DNA sequences within the sample encode an identical CDR3. The CDR3: CATSGRQGGNQPQHF. Written as DNA, the CDR3 is TGTGCCACCAGTGGCCGACAGGGCGGCAATCAGCCCCAGCATTTT. The chain uses TRBV24-1 and TRBJ1-5; 7 bases fit TRBD1. Germline loops: CDR1 KGHDR, CDR2 SFDVKD. The CDR3 length is 15 residues. Trimming cost V 5 bases and J 2 bases; bases outside gene matches: 5.

The rearrangement joins TRBV11-3 to TRBJ2-3; TRBD2 is a possible D gene (6 bases). V lost 8 bases and J 0 bases, leaving 15 bases between the germline ends. The germline V gene has CDR1 SGHNT and CDR2 YENEEA. CDR3 length: 15 amino acids. The CDR3 DNA sequence: TGTGCCAGCGGGCGAATTGCGGGAAGCACAGATACGCAGTATTTT. Protein sequence: CASGRIAGSTDTQYF.

This clone was picked up many times. V and J are TRBV20-1 and TRBJ2-5; TRBD2 aligns across 11 bases. Germline CDR1 reads DFQATT; CDR2 reads SNEGSKA (reference sequence). Trimming removed 5 bases from V and 5 bases from J; junction bases left unmatched: 7. This CDR3 is built from 14 residues. CDR3 coding DNA: TGCAGTGCTGTAGCGGGAGGGCCGGGGGAGACCCAGTACTTC. It specifies CSAVAGGPGETQYF.

The table lists this clone with many counts. This rearrangement joins TRBV18 to TRBJ2-5; 8 bases align to TRBD2. J gave up 5 bases and V 4 bases, and 12 bases lay outside the gene matches. The CDR3 runs to 16 residues. Germline V gene sequence: CDR1 KGHSH, CDR2 LQKENI. The CDR3 loop reads CASSLRRTSSTETQYF. The DNA of the CDR3 is TGTGCCAGCTCACTGCGGAGGACTAGCTCAACGGAGACCCAGTACTTC. Combining the CDR3 with reference TRBV18 and TRBJ2-5 gives the whole variable domain NAGVMQNPRHLVRRRGQEARLRCSPMKGHSHVYWYRQLPEEGLKFMVYLQKENIIDESGMPKERFSAEFPKEGPSILRIQQVVRGDSAAYFCASSLRRTSSTETQYFGPGTRLLVL.

Regarding this clone: Being one base from a much bigger clone, this may be a read error. Other DNA sequences within the sample encode an identical CDR3. The rearrangement joins TRBV6-1 to TRBJ2-2; possible D gene TRBD1, 7 bases. In germline, CDR1 is MNHNS, CDR2 SASEGT. CDR3 size: 15 residues. The CDR3 nucleotides read TGCGCCAGCACCCGACAGGGAGGTTTACCCGGTGAGCTGTTTTTT. It translates to CASTRQGGLPGELFF.

This clone was counted between two and nine times. The chain is built from TRBV7-9 and TRBJ2-5; a weak D match, TRBD2 (5 bases). Germline CDR1 is SEHNR and CDR2 is FQNEAQ (reference sequence). V was cut by 5 bases and J by 7 bases, with 11 bases left in between. The CDR3 has 12 amino acids. The DNA for the CDR3 is TGTGCCAGCAGCGACACCCGGGGGACCCAGTACTTC. Translation gives CASSDTRGTQYF.

Worth noting for this clone: The sample has other DNA sequences that encode this CDR3 too. V is TRBV4-2 and J is TRBJ2-6; 8 bases are a match to TRBD2. CDR3 length equals 17 residues. J gave up 4 bases and V 4 bases, and 9 bases lay outside the gene matches. Per germline, CDR1 LGHNA and CDR2 YNFKEQ. The CDR3 region is CASSPRGGAYGANVLTF. The CDR3 DNA is TGTGCCAGCAGCCCCCGGGGGGGGGCATACGGGGCCAACGTCCTGACTTTC.

This clone is termed medium-sized. The chain recombines TRBV11-2 with TRBJ2-3; 10 positions agree with TRBD2. Germline V gives CDR1 SGHAT, CDR2 FQNNGV. Trimming took 1 base from V and 6 from J; bases not matched to a gene: 4. CDR3 length: 15 amino acids. CDR3 residues: CASSLVSSGSDTQYF. DNA of the CDR3: TGTGCCAGCAGCTTAGTGTCTAGCGGGAGCGATACGCAGTATTTT.

This clone is classed as medium-sized. The chain carries TRBV28 and TRBJ1-6; 8 nucleotides align to TRBD1. The V gene end was trimmed by 6 bases and the J gene end by 8 bases; junction bases not matched to a gene: 6. CDR3 length: 14 residues. Germline V lookup: CDR1 MDHEN, CDR2 SYDVKM. For the CDR3, the DNA is TGTGCCAGCAGGTGGGACAGGTTGGATTCACCCCTCCACTTT. Protein sequence: CASRWDRLDSPLHF.

This clone came up many times. The chain has TRBV27 and TRBJ1-5; the D is unclear. CDR3 length: 13 residues. The V end lost 5 bases, the J end lost 6 bases, and 11 bases lay between the germline ends. The germline V gene encodes CDR1 MNHEY and CDR2 SMNVEV (reference sequence). The CDR3 reads CASSTFRGQPQHF. The CDR3 nucleotides read TGTGCCAGCAGTACCTTTCGGGGTCAGCCCCAGCATTTT.

V gene TRBV28 combines with J gene TRBJ1-1; D might be TRBD1 (6 bases). With 11 bases removed from V and 4 bases from J, the gap between germline ends came to 14 bases. The CDR3 consists of 12 residues. CDR1 MDHEN and CDR2 SYDVKM come from the germline V gene. The CDR3 sequence: CALQGLSTEAFF. The CDR3 DNA sequence: TGTGCCCTACAGGGTTTAAGCACTGAAGCTTTCTTT.

By share, this clone ranks as medium-sized. The chain carries TRBV5-1 and TRBJ2-5, with D hard to call. V lost 4 bases and J lost 1, with 8 bases in between. The CDR3 has 13 amino acids. Germline values: CDR1 SGHRS, CDR2 YFSETQ. The CDR3 DNA reads TGCGCCAGCAGCGGATACTTCCAAGAGACCCAGTACTTC. It specifies CASSGYFQETQYF.

This chain connects TRBV6-1 to TRBJ2-6; either TRBD1 or TRBD2 may supply D (5 bases each). There are 16 residues in the CDR3. Germline values: CDR1 MNHNS, CDR2 SASEGT. V lost 5 bases, J lost 1 base, and 12 bases lay in between. In DNA, the CDR3 is TGTGCCAGCAGTACTATGGGGACGTCTGGGGCCAACGTCCTGACTTTC. Its translation: CASSTMGTSGANVLTF.

By share of the sample, this clone is medium-sized (0.01 to 0.1%). This sequence joins TRBV6-2 or TRBV6-3 and TRBJ2-7, with a tentative D call TRBD2 (5 bases). Germline V CDR1 and CDR2: MNHEY, SVGEGT. The CDR3 spans 14 residues. V was shortened by 4 bases and J by 3 bases, with 13 bases between the two germline ends. The CDR3 sequence: CASSLDGESYEQYF. CDR3 sequence (DNA): TGTGCCAGCAGTTTGGACGGGGAGAGCTACGAGCAGTACTTC.

Ten or more counts support this clone. The genes are TRBV18 and TRBJ2-7; D is uncertain. This CDR3 spans 17 amino acids. V was shortened by 3 bases and J by 1 base, with 19 bases between the two germline ends. Germline V gives CDR1 KGHSH, CDR2 LQKENI. The CDR3: CASSPQTSNHRSYEQYF. The CDR3 nucleotides are TGTGCCAGCTCACCCCAAACCTCTAATCATAGGTCCTACGAGCAGTACTTC.

The chain couples TRBV20-1 to TRBJ2-3; D ambiguous. V was clipped by 0 bases and J by 2 bases, with 12 bases between them. This CDR3 contains 15 residues. From germline, CDR1 is DFQATT and CDR2 SNEGSKA (reference sequence). The CDR3 loop reads CSARDDGAFTDTQYF. The CDR3 DNA reads TGCAGTGCTAGAGATGATGGCGCTTTCACAGATACGCAGTATTTT.

This clone was seen at least ten times. This rearrangement joins TRBV28 to TRBJ2-7, with D perhaps TRBD2 (6 bases). CDR3 length: 14 residues. The germline CDR1 and CDR2 sequences are MDHEN and SYDVKM. V was trimmed by 5 bases and J by 3 bases, leaving 14 bases between them. The CDR3 region is CASSEGRSGYEQYF. CDR3 nucleotide sequence: TGTGCCAGCAGTGAGGGGAGGTCGGGCTACGAGCAGTACTTC.

The rearrangement joins TRBV7-3 to TRBJ2-7; D call uncertain. Germline V lookup: CDR1 SGHTA, CDR2 FQGTGA. The ends were cut back, 6 bases at V and 6 bases at J, with 18 bases in the middle. The length of the CDR3 is 14 residues. For the CDR3, the DNA is TGTGCCAGCAGTCCGGGCGCTGACGTAAGCGAGCAGTACTTC. This translates into CASSPGADVSEQYF.

This clone was recorded many times. The chain combines TRBV12-3 or TRBV12-4 with TRBJ2-3, with D possibly TRBD1 on 6 matching bases. V was clipped by 5 bases and J by 2 bases, with 20 bases between them. The CDR3 totals 17 residues. CDR3 nucleotide sequence: TGTGCCAGCAGTCCTCTCCCCCCCGGACAGTACACAGATACGCAGTATTTT. It encodes CASSPLPPGQYTDTQYF.

This clone has a handful of counts. The V and J genes are TRBV6-1 and TRBJ2-5, with a tentative D call TRBD2 (7 bases). The CDR3 is 15 amino acids. Germline assignment: CDR1 MNHNS and CDR2 SASEGT. V was cut by 1 base and J by 5 bases, with 14 bases left in between. CDR3 sequence (DNA): TGTGCCAGCAGTGAAGTGGCGGGGGCTTCGGAGACCCAGTACTTC. The encoded protein is CASSEVAGASETQYF.

This clone ranks as medium-sized. This chain joins TRBV6-1 and TRBJ2-1; 13 bases are a match to TRBD2. From germline, CDR1 is MNHNS and CDR2 SASEGT. CDR3 length: 16 residues. Trimming took 7 bases from V and 4 from J; bases not matched to a gene: 7. In nucleotides, the CDR3 is TGTGCCAGCATCGGACTAGCGGGGGCCCAATACAATGAGCAGTTCTTC. Its protein is CASIGLAGAQYNEQFF.

In this sample, this clone turned up many times. This chain links TRBV18 with TRBJ1-2, with D perhaps matching TRBD1 (5 bases). The CDR3 is made up of 15 amino acids. The V and J ends lost 2 bases and 4 bases respectively, with 14 bases between them. CDR1 is KGHSH, CDR2 LQKENI, per germline. For the CDR3, the DNA is TGTGCCAGCTCACCAACCAGGGATGTTAGCTATGGCTACACCTTC. Amino acids: CASSPTRDVSYGYTF.

The V gene is TRBV6-5, the J gene TRBJ2-3; 7 bases align to TRBD2. The V gene end was trimmed by 3 bases and the J gene end by 2 bases; junction bases not matched to a gene: 5. This CDR3 region has 15 residues. The germline CDR1 and CDR2 sequences are MNHEY and SVGAGI. CDR3 nucleotides: TGTGCCAGCAGTTATGGGGAGGGGCACACAGATACGCAGTATTTT. This codes for CASSYGEGHTDTQYF.